This is a list of T cell receptor beta chains from one sample in a study of technical replicates of blood from a handful of donors. Some clones are missing from TCRdb's copy, which holds only in-frame ones; the method was immunoSEQ multiplex PCR. Here the sample spans about 100,000 clones, 95% being singletons. The sample taken for sequencing was T cells isolated from PBMCs. The receptors were gathered from a human donor in good health. Both conserved end residues are trimmed from each CDR3. A D gene is named only where the DNA matches it firmly.

v_call: TRBV10-3
d_call: TRBD1
j_call: TRBJ2-5
cdr3_aa: AIRQGAEQTQY

v_call: TRBV15
d_call: -
j_call: TRBJ1-5
cdr3_aa: ATSGDGDNQPQH

v_call: TRBV6-1
d_call: TRBD2
j_call: TRBJ2-7
cdr3_aa: ASSVNFIEAGVYEQY

v_call: TRBV9
d_call: TRBD2
j_call: TRBJ2-4
cdr3_aa: ASSVGTAGAQNIQY

v_call: TRBV5-1
d_call: TRBD1
j_call: TRBJ1-1
cdr3_aa: ASSPGAGGLGDTEAF

v_call: TRBV4-1
d_call: -
j_call: TRBJ2-3
cdr3_aa: ASSQVGATDTQY

v_call: TRBV6-1
d_call: -
j_call: TRBJ2-1
cdr3_aa: ASTGTHNSNEQF

v_call: TRBV5-8
d_call: TRBD2
j_call: TRBJ2-5
cdr3_aa: ASSFGLAEQETQY

v_call: TRBV28
d_call: -
j_call: TRBJ1-2
cdr3_aa: ASSLRVVGYT

v_call: TRBV7-9
d_call: TRBD2
j_call: TRBJ2-3
cdr3_aa: ASSLVRAGVLTDTQY

v_call: TRBV6-5
d_call: TRBD1
j_call: TRBJ1-6
cdr3_aa: ASSLDRGNSPLH

v_call: TRBV4-2
d_call: TRBD2
j_call: TRBJ2-6
cdr3_aa: ASSHLLRRDYNSSGANVLT

v_call: TRBV6-4
d_call: -
j_call: TRBJ1-1
cdr3_aa: ASKHREGTEAF

v_call: TRBV15
d_call: TRBD1
j_call: TRBJ1-5
cdr3_aa: ATSRGGTGNQPQH

v_call: TRBV28
d_call: -
j_call: TRBJ2-1
cdr3_aa: ASRPSGSYNEQF

v_call: TRBV6-6
d_call: TRBD1
j_call: TRBJ2-1
cdr3_aa: ASKAGGGEQF

v_call: TRBV4-1
d_call: TRBD1
j_call: TRBJ2-6
cdr3_aa: ATSTGDGANVLT

v_call: TRBV10-3
d_call: TRBD1
j_call: TRBJ1-2
cdr3_aa: AISEGQGNYGYT

v_call: TRBV5-5
d_call: TRBD1
j_call: TRBJ1-5
cdr3_aa: ASSPDRDNKPQH

v_call: TRBV19
d_call: -
j_call: TRBJ2-2
cdr3_aa: ASSIIRAGGSGELF

v_call: TRBV6-1
d_call: -
j_call: TRBJ1-6
cdr3_aa: ASSEAWSSAPPLH

v_call: TRBV27
d_call: -
j_call: TRBJ2-2
cdr3_aa: ASSSGLHTGELF

v_call: TRBV11-2
d_call: -
j_call: TRBJ1-1
cdr3_aa: ASSTLPRGTEAF

v_call: TRBV18
d_call: -
j_call: TRBJ2-7
cdr3_aa: ASSPHRDFPTYEQY

v_call: TRBV5-1
d_call: -
j_call: TRBJ2-1
cdr3_aa: ASSTPNLRQVSLSYNEQF

v_call: TRBV6-6
d_call: -
j_call: TRBJ1-2
cdr3_aa: ASSYSSRDGYT

v_call: TRBV5-4
d_call: -
j_call: TRBJ2-3
cdr3_aa: ASSSPVTSTDTQY

v_call: TRBV4-2
d_call: TRBD1
j_call: TRBJ2-1
cdr3_aa: ASRESGGSGEQF

v_call: TRBV30
d_call: TRBD2
j_call: TRBJ2-2
cdr3_aa: AWSPKHGTSGGHGELF

v_call: TRBV25-1
d_call: -
j_call: TRBJ1-1
cdr3_aa: ASRPFGSGAEAF

v_call: TRBV6-1
d_call: -
j_call: TRBJ1-2
cdr3_aa: ASFSSNYGYT

v_call: TRBV7-8
d_call: -
j_call: TRBJ2-7
cdr3_aa: ASSLAPLSSYEQY

v_call: TRBV12-5
d_call: -
j_call: TRBJ2-3
cdr3_aa: ASGLGQVSSTDTQY

v_call: TRBV9
d_call: -
j_call: TRBJ2-1
cdr3_aa: ASSTSSYNEQF

v_call: TRBV15
d_call: -
j_call: TRBJ1-4
cdr3_aa: ATSREGGTNEKLF

v_call: TRBV7-3
d_call: -
j_call: TRBJ1-3
cdr3_aa: ASSSRGGTGNTIY

v_call: TRBV27
d_call: TRBD1
j_call: TRBJ2-1
cdr3_aa: ASSPSPLDRGPV

v_call: TRBV29-1
d_call: TRBD1
j_call: TRBJ2-7
cdr3_aa: SVGGQEAPSNSLGQY

v_call: TRBV2
d_call: -
j_call: TRBJ1-2
cdr3_aa: ASVGSFPNYGYT

v_call: TRBV30
d_call: -
j_call: TRBJ2-2
cdr3_aa: AWSNPRAGLNTGELF

v_call: TRBV28
d_call: TRBD2
j_call: TRBJ2-7
cdr3_aa: ASRGLGLAGAYEQY

v_call: TRBV4-1
d_call: TRBD2
j_call: TRBJ2-5
cdr3_aa: ASSHESGGSRDQY

v_call: TRBV4-1
d_call: -
j_call: TRBJ2-3
cdr3_aa: ASSTGHSTDTQY

v_call: TRBV9
d_call: -
j_call: TRBJ2-3
cdr3_aa: ASSATGVSTDTQY

v_call: TRBV28
d_call: -
j_call: TRBJ2-2
cdr3_aa: ASSFRPLLVSSRTGELF

v_call: TRBV19
d_call: TRBD1
j_call: TRBJ2-6
cdr3_aa: ASSIVWSGGGANVLT

v_call: TRBV7-9
d_call: -
j_call: TRBJ1-2
cdr3_aa: AAMGESYGYT

v_call: TRBV6-1
d_call: TRBD1
j_call: TRBJ1-4
cdr3_aa: ASRSGQDEKLF

v_call: TRBV2
d_call: -
j_call: TRBJ1-2
cdr3_aa: AALLKAPGYGYT

v_call: TRBV28
d_call: TRBD1
j_call: TRBJ2-3
cdr3_aa: ASSFIGTGSTDTQY

v_call: TRBV10-1
d_call: -
j_call: TRBJ1-5
cdr3_aa: ASSLGINQPQH

v_call: TRBV5-1
d_call: TRBD1
j_call: TRBJ2-7
cdr3_aa: ASGSGTGVNEQY

v_call: TRBV5-1
d_call: -
j_call: TRBJ1-4
cdr3_aa: ASRPGEGEGEKLF

v_call: TRBV15
d_call: -
j_call: TRBJ1-2
cdr3_aa: ATSRDRLLRAGNYGYT

v_call: TRBV4-1
d_call: TRBD1
j_call: TRBJ1-5
cdr3_aa: ASSQGQGLVTQH